The clone carrying this TCR beta chain came up many times. No antigen is known for it. This record comes from a study of spatial heterogeneity in lung cancer. Study-wide points: Expanded alpha and beta TCR counts within tumors tracked tumor mutation counts.

CDR1 and CDR2 from the germline V gene are MDHEN and SYDVKM. Trimming cost V 6 bases and J 5 bases, with 16 bases left between them. This CDR3 has 14 amino acids. Via MiXCR, TCRdb re-called the 5' RACE reads, giving one row per CDR3 protein. The sample records approximately 10,000 distinct CDR3 sequences, roughly 14% being singletons. Time point denoted: sample taken at primary tumor resection. The chain is built from TRBV28 and TRBJ2-5; perhaps TRBD1 as D (6 bases). The source of this sequence is a male donor with early-stage non-small cell lung cancer. Material: lung tumor tissue, obtained at surgery. The chain's CDR3 is CASRQTGNVETQYF. CDR3 in DNA: TGTGCCAGCAGGCAGACAGGAAATGTGGAGACCCAGTACTTC.